This T cell receptor (beta chain) was profiled in a study of metastatic and nonmetastatic thyroid tumors. Authors' data handling: A distant-metastasis classifier for papillary thyroid cancer was built using CDR3 differences across clinicopathological groups. TCRdb re-called clones via MiXCR from the PCR reads. What appears here as the V and J calls and clone size reflects TCRdb's work, not the paper's. The table shows tens of thousands of clones, with approximately 51% occurring only once. Before thyroid surgery, none of the patients had received any treatment. The CDR3 covers 13 residues. Germline values: CDR1 DFQATT, CDR2 SNEGSKA (reference sequence). Trimming took 4 bases from V and 0 from J, leaving 8 bases between them.

Sequencing used tumor tissue. The rearrangement uses TRBV20-1 and TRBJ2-3, with D hard to call. The clonotype comes from a male donor with papillary thyroid cancer or a benign thyroid nodule (not recorded which). Some clones in this sample may be carry-over from other donors' samples. The CDR3 protein is CSAKIPSTDTQYF. The CDR3 coding sequence is TGCAGTGCTAAGATCCCTAGCACAGATACGCAGTATTTT.